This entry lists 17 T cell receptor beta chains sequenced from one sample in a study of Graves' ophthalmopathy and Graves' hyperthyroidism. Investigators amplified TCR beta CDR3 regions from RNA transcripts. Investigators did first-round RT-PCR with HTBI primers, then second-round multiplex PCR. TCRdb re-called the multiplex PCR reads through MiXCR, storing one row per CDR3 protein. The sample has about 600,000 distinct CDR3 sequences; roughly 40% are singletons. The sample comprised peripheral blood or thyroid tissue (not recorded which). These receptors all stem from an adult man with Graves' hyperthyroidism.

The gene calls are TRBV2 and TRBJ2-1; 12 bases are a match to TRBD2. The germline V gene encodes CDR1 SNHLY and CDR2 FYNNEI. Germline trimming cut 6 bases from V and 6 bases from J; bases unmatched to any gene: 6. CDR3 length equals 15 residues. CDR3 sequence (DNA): TGTGCCAGCAGACCGACTAGCGGGAGACTCAATGAGCAGTTCTTC. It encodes CASRPTSGRLNEQFF.

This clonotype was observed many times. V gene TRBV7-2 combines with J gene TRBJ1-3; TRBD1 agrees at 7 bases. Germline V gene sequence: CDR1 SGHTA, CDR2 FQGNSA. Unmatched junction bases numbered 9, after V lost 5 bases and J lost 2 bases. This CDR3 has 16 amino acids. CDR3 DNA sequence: TGTGCCAGCAGCCTACAGACAGGGCGGGCTGGAAACACCATATATTTT. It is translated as CASSLQTGRAGNTIYF. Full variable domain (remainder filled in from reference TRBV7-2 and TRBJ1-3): GAGVSQSPSNKVTEKGKDVELRCDPISGHTALYWYRQSLGQGLEFLIYFQGNSAPDKSGLPSDRFSAERTGGSVSTLTIQRTQQEDSAVYLCASSLQTGRAGNTIYFGEGSWLTVV.

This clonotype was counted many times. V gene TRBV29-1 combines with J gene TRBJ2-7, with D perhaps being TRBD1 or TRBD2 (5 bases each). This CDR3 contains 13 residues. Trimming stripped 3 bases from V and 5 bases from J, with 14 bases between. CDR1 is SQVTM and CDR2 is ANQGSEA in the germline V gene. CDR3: CSVEWGTFHEQYF. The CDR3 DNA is TGCAGCGTTGAGTGGGGGACCTTCCACGAGCAGTACTTC.

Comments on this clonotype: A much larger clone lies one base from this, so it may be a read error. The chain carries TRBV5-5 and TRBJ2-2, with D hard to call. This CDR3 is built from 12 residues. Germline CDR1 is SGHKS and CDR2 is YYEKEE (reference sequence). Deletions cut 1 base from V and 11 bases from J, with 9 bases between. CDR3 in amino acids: CASSLRVDELFF. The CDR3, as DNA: TGTGCCAGCAGCTTGCGGGTCGATGAGCTGTTTTTT.

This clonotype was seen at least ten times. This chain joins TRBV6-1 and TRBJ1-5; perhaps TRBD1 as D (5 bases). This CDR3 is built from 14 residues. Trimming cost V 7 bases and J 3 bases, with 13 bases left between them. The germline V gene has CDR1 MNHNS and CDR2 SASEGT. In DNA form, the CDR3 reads TGTGCCAGCACCAAGAACAGGTACAATCAGCCCCAGCATTTT. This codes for CASTKNRYNQPQHF.

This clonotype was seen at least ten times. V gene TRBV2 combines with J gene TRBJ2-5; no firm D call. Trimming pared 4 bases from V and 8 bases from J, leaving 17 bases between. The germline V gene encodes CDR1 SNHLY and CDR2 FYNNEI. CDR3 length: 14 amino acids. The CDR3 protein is CASSGMGMPHTQYF. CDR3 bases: TGTGCCAGCAGTGGTATGGGTATGCCTCATACCCAGTACTTC.

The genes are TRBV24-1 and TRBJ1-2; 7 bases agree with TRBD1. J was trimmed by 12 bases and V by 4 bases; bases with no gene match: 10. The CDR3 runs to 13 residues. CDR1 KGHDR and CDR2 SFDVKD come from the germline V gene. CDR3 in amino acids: CATSDLRGPVDTF. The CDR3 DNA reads TGTGCCACCAGTGACCTTAGGGGGCCGGTCGACACCTTC.

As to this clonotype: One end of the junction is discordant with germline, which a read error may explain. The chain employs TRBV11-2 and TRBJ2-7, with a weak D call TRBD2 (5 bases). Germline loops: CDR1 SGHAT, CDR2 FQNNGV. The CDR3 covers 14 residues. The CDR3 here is CASSLSLSAGERYF. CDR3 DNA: TGTGCCAGCAGCCTAAGTTTATCCGCCGGGGAGCGGTACTTC.

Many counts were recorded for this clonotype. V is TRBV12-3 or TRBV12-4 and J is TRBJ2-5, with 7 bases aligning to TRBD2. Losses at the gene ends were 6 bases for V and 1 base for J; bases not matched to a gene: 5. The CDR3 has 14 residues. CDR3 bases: TGTGCCAGCAGCCAACTAGCGTTCCAAGAGACCCAGTACTTC. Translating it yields CASSQLAFQETQYF.

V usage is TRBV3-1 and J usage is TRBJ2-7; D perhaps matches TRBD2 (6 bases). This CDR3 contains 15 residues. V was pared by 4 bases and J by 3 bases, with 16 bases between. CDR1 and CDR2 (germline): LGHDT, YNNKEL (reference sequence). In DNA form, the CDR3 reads TGTGCCAGCAGCCCTCCCGGGACTGACTACTACGAGCAGTACTTC. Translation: CASSPPGTDYYEQYF.

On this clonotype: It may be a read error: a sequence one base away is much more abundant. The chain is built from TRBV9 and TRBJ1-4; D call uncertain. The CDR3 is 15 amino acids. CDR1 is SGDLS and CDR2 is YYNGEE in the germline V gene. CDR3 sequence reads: CASSVGSSPAENLFF. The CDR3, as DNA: TGTGCCAGCAGCGTAGGTTCTTCGCCGGCTGAAAACCTGTTTTTT.

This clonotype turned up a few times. The CDR3 region is CASSEAVGGADEQFF. The CDR3 DNA reads as TGTGCCAGCAGTGAAGCGGTCGGGGGGGCGGATGAGCAGTTCTTC. The chain joins TRBV2 to TRBJ2-7; TRBD2 matches 8 bases. The J call could be wrong; TRBJ2-1 is a better fit for the DNA end. CDR1 is SNHLY and CDR2 is FYNNEI in the germline V gene. The CDR3 is 15 amino acids.

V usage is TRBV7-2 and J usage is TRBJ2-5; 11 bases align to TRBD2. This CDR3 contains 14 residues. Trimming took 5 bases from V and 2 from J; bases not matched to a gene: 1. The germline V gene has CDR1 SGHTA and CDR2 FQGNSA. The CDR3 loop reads CASSTSGGQETQYF. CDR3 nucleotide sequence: TGTGCCAGCAGCACTAGCGGGGGACAAGAGACCCAGTACTTC.

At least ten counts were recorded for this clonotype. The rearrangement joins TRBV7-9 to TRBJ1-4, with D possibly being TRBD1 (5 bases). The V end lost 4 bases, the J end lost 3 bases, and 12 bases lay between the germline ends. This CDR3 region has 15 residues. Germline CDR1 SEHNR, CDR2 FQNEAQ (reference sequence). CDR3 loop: CASSSEGRPNEKLFF. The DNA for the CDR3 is TGTGCCAGCAGCTCGGAGGGACGGCCTAATGAAAAACTGTTTTTT.

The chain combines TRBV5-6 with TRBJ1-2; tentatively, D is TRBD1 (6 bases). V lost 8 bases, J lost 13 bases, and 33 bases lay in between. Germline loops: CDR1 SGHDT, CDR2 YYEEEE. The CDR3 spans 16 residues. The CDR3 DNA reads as TGTGCCAGTTCACCCTCTGGCAGCTCACCGGGACAAGGGATCACCTTC. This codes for CASSPSGSSPGQGITF.

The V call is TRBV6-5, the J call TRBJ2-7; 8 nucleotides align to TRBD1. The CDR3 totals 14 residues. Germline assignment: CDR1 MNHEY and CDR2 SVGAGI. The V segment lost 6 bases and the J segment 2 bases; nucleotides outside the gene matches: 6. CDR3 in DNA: TGTGCCAGCAGGGGGACAGGTCCAACCTACGAGCAGTACTTC. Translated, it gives CASRGTGPTYEQYF.

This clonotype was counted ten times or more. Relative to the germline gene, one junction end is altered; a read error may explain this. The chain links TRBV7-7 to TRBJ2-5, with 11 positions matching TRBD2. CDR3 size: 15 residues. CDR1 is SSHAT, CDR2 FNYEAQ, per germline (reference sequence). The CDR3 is CASSYGTSGQETQYF. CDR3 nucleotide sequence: TGTGCTAGCAGCTACGGGACTAGCGGACAAGAGACCCAGTACTTC.